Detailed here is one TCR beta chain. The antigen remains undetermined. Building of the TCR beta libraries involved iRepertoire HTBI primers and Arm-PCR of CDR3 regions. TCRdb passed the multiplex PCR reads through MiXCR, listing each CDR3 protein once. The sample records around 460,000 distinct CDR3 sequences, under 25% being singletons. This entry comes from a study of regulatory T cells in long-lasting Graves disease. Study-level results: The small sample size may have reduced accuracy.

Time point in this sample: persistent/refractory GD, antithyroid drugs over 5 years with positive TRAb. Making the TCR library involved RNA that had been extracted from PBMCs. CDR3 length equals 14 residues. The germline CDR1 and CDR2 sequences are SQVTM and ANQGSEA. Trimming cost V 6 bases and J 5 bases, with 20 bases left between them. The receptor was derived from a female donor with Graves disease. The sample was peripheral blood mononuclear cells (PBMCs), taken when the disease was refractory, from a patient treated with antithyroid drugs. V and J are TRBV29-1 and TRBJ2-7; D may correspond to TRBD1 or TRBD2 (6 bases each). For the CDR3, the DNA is TGCAGCGTCCATCAGCAGGAGGGGGGTAACGAGCAGTACTTC. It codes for CSVHQQEGGNEQYF.